This T cell receptor beta chain was recovered during a study of T cell responses to AZD1222 COVID-19 vaccine. Study outcomes and limitations: Baseline testing showed seropositivity in only a handful of AZD1222 recipients. Spike-specific TCR breadth and depth rose after two AZD1222 doses. Targets within unmutated variant regions were reportedly found for nearly half of spike-specific TCRs. Most donors were white British and more were female, and clonal diversity was possibly underestimated.

This clone is a singleton in its sample. Its specificity is unknown. Sequencing was performed with immunoSEQ multiplex PCR; in TCRdb, only in-frame clones are kept and a portion is missing. The repertoire has around 150,000 clones, around 93% of them found once; the top ten carry approximately 6.5%. This CDR3 is 13 amino acids long. Germline V lookup: CDR1 MNHNS, CDR2 SASEGT. With 2 bases removed from V and 4 bases from J, the gap between germline ends came to 6 bases. J is TRBJ1-3 and V is TRBV6-1; no clear D gene. Sequenced here: peripheral blood, sampled 28 days after the second AZD1222 dose. This TCR was sampled from an adult who received the AZD1222 COVID-19 vaccine. CDR3 coding DNA: TGTGCCAGCAGTGAATACGGCGGAAACACCATATATTTT. Protein sequence: CASSEYGGNTIYF.